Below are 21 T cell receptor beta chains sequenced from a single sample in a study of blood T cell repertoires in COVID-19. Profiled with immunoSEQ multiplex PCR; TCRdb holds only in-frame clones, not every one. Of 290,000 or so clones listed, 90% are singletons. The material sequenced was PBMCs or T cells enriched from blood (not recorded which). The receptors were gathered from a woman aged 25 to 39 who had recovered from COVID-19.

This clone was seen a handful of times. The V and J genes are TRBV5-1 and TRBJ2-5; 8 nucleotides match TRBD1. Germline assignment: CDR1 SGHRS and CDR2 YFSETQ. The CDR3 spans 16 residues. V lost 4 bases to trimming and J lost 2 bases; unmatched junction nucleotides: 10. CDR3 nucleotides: TGCGCCAGCAGCAGAGAGACAGGGGTCCCTCAAGAGACCCAGTACTTC. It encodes CASSRETGVPQETQYF.

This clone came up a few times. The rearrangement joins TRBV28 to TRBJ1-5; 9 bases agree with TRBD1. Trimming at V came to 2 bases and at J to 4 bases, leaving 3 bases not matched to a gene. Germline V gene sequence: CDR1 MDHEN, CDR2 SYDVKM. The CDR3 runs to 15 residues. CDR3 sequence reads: CASSLTGGGNQPQHF. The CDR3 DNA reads TGTGCCAGCAGTTTAACAGGGGGCGGAAATCAGCCCCAGCATTTT.

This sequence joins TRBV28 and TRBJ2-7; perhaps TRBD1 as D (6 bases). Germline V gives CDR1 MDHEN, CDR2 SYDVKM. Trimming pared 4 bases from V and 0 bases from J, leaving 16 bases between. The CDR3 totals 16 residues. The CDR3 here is CASSSPGTLSSYEQYF. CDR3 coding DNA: TGTGCCAGCAGTTCCCCCGGGACACTGAGCTCCTACGAGCAGTACTTC.

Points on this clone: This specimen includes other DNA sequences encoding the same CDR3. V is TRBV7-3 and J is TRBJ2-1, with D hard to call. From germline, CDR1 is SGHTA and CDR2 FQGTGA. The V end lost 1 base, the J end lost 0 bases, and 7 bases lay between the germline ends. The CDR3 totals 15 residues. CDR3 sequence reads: CASSLIGGSYNEQFF. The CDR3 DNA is TGTGCCAGCAGCTTAATCGGCGGCTCCTACAATGAGCAGTTCTTC.

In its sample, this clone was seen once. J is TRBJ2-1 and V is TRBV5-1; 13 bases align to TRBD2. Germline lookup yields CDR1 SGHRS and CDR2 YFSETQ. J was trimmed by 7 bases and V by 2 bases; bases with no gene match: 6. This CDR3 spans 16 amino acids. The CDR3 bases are TGCGCCAGCAGCTTCGGTGGACTAGCGGGAGTTAATGAGCAGTTCTTC. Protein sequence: CASSFGGLAGVNEQFF. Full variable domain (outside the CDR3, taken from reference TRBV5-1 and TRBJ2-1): KAGVTQTPRYLIKTRGQQVTLSCSPISGHRSVSWYQQTPGQGLQFLFEYFSETQRNKGNFPGRFSGRQFSNSRSEMNVSTLELGDSALYLCASSFGGLAGVNEQFFGPGTRLTVL.

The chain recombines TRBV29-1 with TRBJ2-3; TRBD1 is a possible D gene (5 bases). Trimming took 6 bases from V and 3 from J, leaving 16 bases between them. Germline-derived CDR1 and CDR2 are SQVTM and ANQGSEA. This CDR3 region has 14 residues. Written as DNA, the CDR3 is TGCAGCGTAGTGGACCCACGGACAACAGATACGCAGTATTTT. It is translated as CSVVDPRTTDTQYF.

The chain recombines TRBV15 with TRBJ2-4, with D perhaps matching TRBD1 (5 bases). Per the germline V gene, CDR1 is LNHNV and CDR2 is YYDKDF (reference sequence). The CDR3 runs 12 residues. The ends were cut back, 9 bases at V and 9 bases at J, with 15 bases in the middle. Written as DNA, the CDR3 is TGTGCCACTAAGGGGTCCCTTTCCATTCAGTACTTC. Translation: CATKGSLSIQYF.

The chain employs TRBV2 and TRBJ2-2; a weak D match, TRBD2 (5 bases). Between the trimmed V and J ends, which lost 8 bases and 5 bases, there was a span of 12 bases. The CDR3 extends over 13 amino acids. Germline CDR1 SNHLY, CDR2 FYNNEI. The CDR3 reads CASGIALTGELFF. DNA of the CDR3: TGTGCCAGCGGAATAGCGTTGACCGGGGAGCTGTTTTTT. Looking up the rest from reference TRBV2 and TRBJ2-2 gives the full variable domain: EPEVTQTPSHQVTQMGQEVILRCVPISNHLYFYWYRQILGQKVEFLVSFYNNEISEKSEIFDDQFSVERPDGSNFTLKIRSTKLEDSAMYFCASGIALTGELFFGEGSRLTVL.

For the CDR3, the DNA is TGTGCCAGCAGCGCTAGCGGGAGCTACGAGCAGTACTTC. Its protein is CASSASGSYEQYF. The gene calls are TRBV5-4 and TRBJ2-7; TRBD2 aligns across 10 bases. Germline V gene sequence: CDR1 SGHNT, CDR2 YYREEE (reference sequence). This CDR3 is 13 amino acids long. Trimming removed 4 bases from V and 3 bases from J; junction bases left unmatched: 1.

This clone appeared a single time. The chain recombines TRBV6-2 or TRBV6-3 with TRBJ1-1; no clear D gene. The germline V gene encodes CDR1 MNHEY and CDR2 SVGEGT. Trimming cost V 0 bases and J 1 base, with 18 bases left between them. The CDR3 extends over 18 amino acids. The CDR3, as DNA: TGTGCCAGCAGTTACTCTTCCCTGCTCGTGGGGAGGAACACTGAAGCTTTCTTT. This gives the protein CASSYSSLLVGRNTEAFF.

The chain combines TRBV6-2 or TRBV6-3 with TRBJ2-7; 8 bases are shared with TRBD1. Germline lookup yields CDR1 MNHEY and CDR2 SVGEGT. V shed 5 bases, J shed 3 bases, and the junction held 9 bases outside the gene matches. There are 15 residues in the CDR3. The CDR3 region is CASSTGQGLFYEQYF. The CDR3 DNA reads TGTGCCAGCAGTACCGGACAGGGTCTCTTCTACGAGCAGTACTTC.

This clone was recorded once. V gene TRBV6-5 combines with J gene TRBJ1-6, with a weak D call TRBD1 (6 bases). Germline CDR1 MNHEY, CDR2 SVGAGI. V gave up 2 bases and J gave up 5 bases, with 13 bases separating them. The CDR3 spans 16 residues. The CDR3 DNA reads TGTGCCAGCAGTTACCTAATCCAGGGGCATAATTCACCCCTCCACTTT. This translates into CASSYLIQGHNSPLHF.

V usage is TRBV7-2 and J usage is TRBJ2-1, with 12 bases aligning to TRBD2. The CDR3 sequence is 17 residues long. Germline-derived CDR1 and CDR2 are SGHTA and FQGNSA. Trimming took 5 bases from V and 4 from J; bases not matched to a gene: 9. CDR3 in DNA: TGTGCCAGCAGCCTAGGACTAGCGGGATATTCATACAATGAGCAGTTCTTC. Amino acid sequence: CASSLGLAGYSYNEQFF.

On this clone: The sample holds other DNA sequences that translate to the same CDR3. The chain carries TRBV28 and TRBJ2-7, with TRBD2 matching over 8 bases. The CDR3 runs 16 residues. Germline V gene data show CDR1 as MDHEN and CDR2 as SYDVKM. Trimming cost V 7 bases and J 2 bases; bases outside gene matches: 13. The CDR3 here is CASNHGAGGTPYEQYF. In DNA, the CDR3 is TGTGCCAGCAACCATGGGGCGGGAGGCACCCCCTACGAGCAGTACTTC.

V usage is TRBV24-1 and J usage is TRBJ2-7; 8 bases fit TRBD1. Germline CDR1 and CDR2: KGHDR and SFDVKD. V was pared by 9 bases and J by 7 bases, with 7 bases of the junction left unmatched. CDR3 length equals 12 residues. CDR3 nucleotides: TGTGCCACCTCCCAGGGGGCTGGGGAGCAGTACTTC. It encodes CATSQGAGEQYF.

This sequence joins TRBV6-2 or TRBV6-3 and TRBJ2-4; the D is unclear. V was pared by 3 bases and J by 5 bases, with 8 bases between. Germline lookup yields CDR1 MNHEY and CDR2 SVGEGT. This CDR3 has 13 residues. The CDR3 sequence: CASSYSRENIQYF. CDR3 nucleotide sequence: TGTGCCAGCAGTTATAGCCGAGAAAACATTCAGTACTTC.

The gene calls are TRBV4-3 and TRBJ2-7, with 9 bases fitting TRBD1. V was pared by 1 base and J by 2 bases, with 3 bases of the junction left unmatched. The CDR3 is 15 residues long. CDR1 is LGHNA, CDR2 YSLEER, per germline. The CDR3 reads CASSQAGQGPYEQYF. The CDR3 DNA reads TGCGCCAGCAGCCAAGCGGGACAGGGCCCCTACGAGCAGTACTTC.

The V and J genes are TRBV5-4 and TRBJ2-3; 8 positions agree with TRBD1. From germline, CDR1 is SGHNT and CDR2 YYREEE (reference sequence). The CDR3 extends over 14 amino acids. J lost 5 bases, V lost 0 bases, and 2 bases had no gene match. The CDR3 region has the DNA TGTGCCAGCAGCTTGGTACAGGGGGGAGATACGCAGTATTTT. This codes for CASSLVQGGDTQYF.

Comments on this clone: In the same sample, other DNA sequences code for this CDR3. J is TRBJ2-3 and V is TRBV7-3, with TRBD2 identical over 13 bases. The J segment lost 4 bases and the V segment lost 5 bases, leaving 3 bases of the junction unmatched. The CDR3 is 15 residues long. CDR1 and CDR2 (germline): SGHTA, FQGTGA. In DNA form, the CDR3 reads TGTGCCAGCAGCAGGACTAGCGGGAGTTCAGATACGCAGTATTTT. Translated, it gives CASSRTSGSSDTQYF.

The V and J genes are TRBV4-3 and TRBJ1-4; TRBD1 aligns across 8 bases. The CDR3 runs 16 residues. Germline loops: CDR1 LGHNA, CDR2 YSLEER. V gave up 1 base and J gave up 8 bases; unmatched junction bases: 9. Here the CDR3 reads CASSQGGTGVGEKLFF. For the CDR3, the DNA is TGCGCCAGCAGCCAAGGAGGGACAGGAGTTGGCGAAAAACTGTTTTTT.

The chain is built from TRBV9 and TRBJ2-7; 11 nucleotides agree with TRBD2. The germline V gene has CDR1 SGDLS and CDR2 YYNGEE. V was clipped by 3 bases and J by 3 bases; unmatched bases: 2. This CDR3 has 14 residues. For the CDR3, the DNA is TGTGCCAGCAGCGCGGGACTAGCGGTCTACGAGCAGTACTTC. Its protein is CASSAGLAVYEQYF.